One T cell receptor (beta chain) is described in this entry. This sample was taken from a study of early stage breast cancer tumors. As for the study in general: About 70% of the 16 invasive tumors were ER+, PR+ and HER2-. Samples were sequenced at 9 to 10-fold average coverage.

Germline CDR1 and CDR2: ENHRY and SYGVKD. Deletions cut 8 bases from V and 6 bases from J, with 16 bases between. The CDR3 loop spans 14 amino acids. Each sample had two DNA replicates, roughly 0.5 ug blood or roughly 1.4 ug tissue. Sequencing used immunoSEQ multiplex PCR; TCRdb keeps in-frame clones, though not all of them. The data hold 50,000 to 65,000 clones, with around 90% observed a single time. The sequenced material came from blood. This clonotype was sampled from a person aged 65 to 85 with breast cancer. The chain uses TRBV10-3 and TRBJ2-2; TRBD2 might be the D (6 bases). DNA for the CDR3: TGTGCCATCGCGGAGACTAGTTATTCCGGGGAGCTGTTTTTT. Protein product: CAIAETSYSGELFF.